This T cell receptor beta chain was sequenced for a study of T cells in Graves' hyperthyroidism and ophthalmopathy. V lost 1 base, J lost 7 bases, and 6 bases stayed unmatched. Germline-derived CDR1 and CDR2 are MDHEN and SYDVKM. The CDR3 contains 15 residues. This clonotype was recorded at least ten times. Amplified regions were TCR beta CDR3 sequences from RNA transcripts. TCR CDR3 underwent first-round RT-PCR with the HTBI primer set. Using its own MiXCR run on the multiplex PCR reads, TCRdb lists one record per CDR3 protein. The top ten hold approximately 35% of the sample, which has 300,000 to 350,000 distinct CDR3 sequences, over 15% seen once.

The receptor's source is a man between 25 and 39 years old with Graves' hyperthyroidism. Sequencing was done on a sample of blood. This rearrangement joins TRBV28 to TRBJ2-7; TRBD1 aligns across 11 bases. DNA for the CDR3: TGTGCCAGCAGTTTATATGGGACAGGGGGTAGGGAGCAGTACTTC. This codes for CASSLYGTGGREQYF. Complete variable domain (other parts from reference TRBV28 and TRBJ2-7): DVKVTQSSRYLVKRTGEKVFLECVQDMDHENMFWYRQDPGLGLRLIYFSYDVKMKEKGDIPEGYSVSREKKERFSLILESASTNQTSMYLCASSLYGTGGREQYFGPGTRLTVT.